The 8 T cell receptor beta chains presented below share a single source sample, sequenced in a study of regulatory T cells in long-lasting Graves disease. The time point was: newly diagnosed GD, antithyroid drugs for less than 3 months. PBMC-derived RNA was used for the TCR library. Libraries of TCR beta came from iRepertoire HTBI primers plus Arm-PCR of CDR3 regions. TCRdb fed the multiplex PCR reads into MiXCR, producing one record per CDR3 protein. The table shows some 330,000 distinct CDR3 sequences, with approximately 10% occurring only once. These same records also appear under a second study, on T cells in Graves' hyperthyroidism and ophthalmopathy.

The sequencing here drew on peripheral blood mononuclear cells (PBMCs), taken at new diagnosis, from a patient treated with antithyroid drugs. Receptors originate from a young woman with Graves disease.

This clonotype was observed many times. The rearrangement uses TRBV28 and TRBJ1-5; maybe TRBD1 (6 bases). Germline V lookup: CDR1 MDHEN, CDR2 SYDVKM. V lost 6 bases and J 4 bases, leaving 13 bases between the germline ends. The CDR3 loop spans 14 amino acids. CDR3 coding DNA: TGTGCCAGCAGCCCCGGGGGCCGTAATCAGCCCCAGCATTTT. This encodes CASSPGGRNQPQHF.

In regard to this clonotype: A read error may explain this, as a much larger clone is one base away. The DNA for the CDR3 is TGTGCCAGCAGCTCACGTCCCGGGACATTCTACTACGAGCAGTACTTC. Its translation is CASSSRPGTFYYEQYF. The chain carries TRBV5-6 and TRBJ2-7, with a weak D call TRBD1 (6 bases). Per germline, CDR1 SGHDT and CDR2 YYEEEE. This CDR3 comprises 16 residues. V was trimmed by 3 bases and J by 3 bases, leaving 19 bases between them.

The chain links TRBV5-8 to TRBJ2-7; D tentatively fits TRBD1 or TRBD2 (5 bases each). This CDR3 has 14 amino acids. Germline assignment: CDR1 SGHTS and CDR2 YDEGEE. V lost 5 bases and J lost 7, with 19 bases in between. The CDR3 nucleotides are TGTGCCAGCAGAGTCCGGGACCTCTTTGGGGAGCAGTACTTC. It specifies CASRVRDLFGEQYF.

The chain is built from TRBV5-5 and TRBJ2-1, with 7 bases aligning to TRBD2. Germline trimming cut 2 bases from V and 0 bases from J; bases unmatched to any gene: 5. Germline values: CDR1 SGHKS, CDR2 YYEKEE (reference sequence). This CDR3 has 16 amino acids. CDR3 residues: CASSFAGEGSYNEQFF. Written as DNA, the CDR3 is TGTGCCAGCAGCTTTGCGGGGGAGGGCTCCTACAATGAGCAGTTCTTC. Supplemented by reference TRBV5-5 and TRBJ2-1, the full variable domain reads DAGVTQSPTHLIKTRGQQVTLRCSPISGHKSVSWYQQVLGQGPQFIFQYYEKEERGRGNFPDRFSARQFPNYSSELNVNALLLGDSALYLCASSFAGEGSYNEQFFGPGTRLTVL.

This clonotype was seen only a few times. The chain carries TRBV19 and TRBJ2-3; D gene unclear. Deletions cut 1 base from V and 0 bases from J, with 11 bases between. The CDR3 length is 16 residues. Germline CDR1 and CDR2: LNHDA and SQIVND (reference sequence). CDR3 nucleotide sequence: TGTGCCAGTAGTATAGGGGCGACATGGAGCACAGATACGCAGTATTTT. Protein: CASSIGATWSTDTQYF.

CDR3 region: CASSVLSPSSYNEQFF. As DNA, the CDR3 is TGTGCCAGCAGCGTCCTTAGTCCCAGCTCCTACAATGAGCAGTTCTTC. The genes are TRBV6-1 and TRBJ2-1; D call uncertain. Between the trimmed V and J ends, which lost 6 bases and 0 bases, there was a span of 15 bases. The V gene's germline CDR1 is MNHNS and CDR2 SASEGT. The CDR3 contains 16 residues.

As concerns this clonotype: This may come from a read error, since a much larger clone is one base off. The chain has TRBV29-1 and TRBJ1-2; D gene uncertain. Trimming took 8 bases from V and 3 from J, leaving 16 bases between them. Germline V gene data show CDR1 as SQVTM and CDR2 as ANQGSEA. The CDR3 loop spans 13 amino acids. The CDR3 bases are TGCAGCATTCATGATCCAGCTGACTATGGCTACACCTTC. Its translation is CSIHDPADYGYTF.

This clonotype was found many times. The J gene is TRBJ2-7, the V gene TRBV7-6, with D possibly TRBD1 on 5 matching bases. This CDR3 spans 12 amino acids. CDR1 is SGHVS and CDR2 is FNYEAQ in the germline V gene. V was cut by 6 bases and J by 4 bases, with 10 bases left in between. The CDR3 loop reads CASSYQGYEQYF. Here the CDR3 DNA reads TGTGCCAGCAGTTACCAGGGATACGAGCAGTACTTC.